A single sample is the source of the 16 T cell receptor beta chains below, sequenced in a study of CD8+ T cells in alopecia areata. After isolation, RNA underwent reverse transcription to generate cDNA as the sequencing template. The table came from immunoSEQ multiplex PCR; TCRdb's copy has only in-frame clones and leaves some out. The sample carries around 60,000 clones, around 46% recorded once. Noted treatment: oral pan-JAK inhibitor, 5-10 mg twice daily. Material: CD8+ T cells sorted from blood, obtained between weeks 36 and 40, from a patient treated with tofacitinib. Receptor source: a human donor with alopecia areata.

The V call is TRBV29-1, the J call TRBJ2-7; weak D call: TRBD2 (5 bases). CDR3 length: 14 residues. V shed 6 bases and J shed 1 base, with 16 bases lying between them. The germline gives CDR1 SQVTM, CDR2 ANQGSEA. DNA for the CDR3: TGCAGCGTCGACAAACGAGGGTCTTCCTACGAGCAGTACTTC. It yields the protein CSVDKRGSSYEQYF.

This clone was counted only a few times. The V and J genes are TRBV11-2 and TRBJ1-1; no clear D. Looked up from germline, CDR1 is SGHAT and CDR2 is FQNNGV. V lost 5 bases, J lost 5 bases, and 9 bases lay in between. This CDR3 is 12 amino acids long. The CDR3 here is CASSPPWTEAFF. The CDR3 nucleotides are TGTGCCAGCAGCCCCCCCTGGACTGAAGCTTTCTTT.

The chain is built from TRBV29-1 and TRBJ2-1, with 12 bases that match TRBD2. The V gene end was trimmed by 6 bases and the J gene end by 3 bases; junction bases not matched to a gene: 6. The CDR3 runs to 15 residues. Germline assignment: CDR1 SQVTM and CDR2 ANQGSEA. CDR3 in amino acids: CSVAGLAGDYNEQFF. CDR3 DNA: TGCAGCGTCGCGGGACTAGCGGGTGACTACAATGAGCAGTTCTTC.

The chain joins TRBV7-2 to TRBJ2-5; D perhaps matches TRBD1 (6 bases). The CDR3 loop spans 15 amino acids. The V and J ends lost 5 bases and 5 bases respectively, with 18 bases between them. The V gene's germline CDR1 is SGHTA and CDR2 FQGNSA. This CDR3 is CASSPLSYRVETQYF. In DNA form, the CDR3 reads TGTGCCAGCAGCCCCTTGAGCTACAGGGTTGAGACCCAGTACTTC.

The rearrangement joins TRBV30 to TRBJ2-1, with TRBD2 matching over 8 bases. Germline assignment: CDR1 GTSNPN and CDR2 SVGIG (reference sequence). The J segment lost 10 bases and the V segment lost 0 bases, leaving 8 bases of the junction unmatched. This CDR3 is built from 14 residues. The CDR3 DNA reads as TGTGCCTGGAGTGTAAGTAGCGGGATGTCCGAGCAGTTCTTC. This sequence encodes CAWSVSSGMSEQFF.

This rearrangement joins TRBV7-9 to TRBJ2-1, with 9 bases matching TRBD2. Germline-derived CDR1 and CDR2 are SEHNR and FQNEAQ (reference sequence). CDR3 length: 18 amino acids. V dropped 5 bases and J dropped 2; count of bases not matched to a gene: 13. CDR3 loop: CASSLSETSGITYNEQFF. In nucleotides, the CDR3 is TGTGCCAGCAGCCTCAGCGAGACTAGCGGCATTACCTACAATGAGCAGTTCTTC.

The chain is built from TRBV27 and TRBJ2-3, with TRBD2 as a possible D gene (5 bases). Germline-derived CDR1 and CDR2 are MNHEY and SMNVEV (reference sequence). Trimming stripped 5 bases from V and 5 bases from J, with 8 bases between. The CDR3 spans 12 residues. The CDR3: CASSPTRDTQYF. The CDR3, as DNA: TGTGCCAGCAGTCCTACTAGAGATACGCAGTATTTT.

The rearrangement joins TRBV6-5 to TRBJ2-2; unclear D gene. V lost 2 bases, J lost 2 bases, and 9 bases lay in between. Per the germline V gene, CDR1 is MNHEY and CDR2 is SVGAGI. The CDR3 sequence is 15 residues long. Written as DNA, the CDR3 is TGTGCCAGCAGTTACACACCGGACAACACCGGGGAGCTGTTTTTT. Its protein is CASSYTPDNTGELFF.

CDR3 coding DNA: TGTGCCAGCAGCCCTCGACAGGGAATAGCTGAAGCTTTCTTT. Translated, it gives CASSPRQGIAEAFF. The chain employs TRBV5-4 and TRBJ1-1; 7 positions agree with TRBD1. Germline V CDR1 and CDR2: SGHNT, YYREEE (reference sequence). V lost 4 bases and J lost 6; bases outside the gene matches: 9. CDR3 size: 14 residues.

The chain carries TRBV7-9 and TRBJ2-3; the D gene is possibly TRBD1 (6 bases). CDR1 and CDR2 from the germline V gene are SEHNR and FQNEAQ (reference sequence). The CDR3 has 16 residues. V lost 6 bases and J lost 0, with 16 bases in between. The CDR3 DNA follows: TGTGCCAGCAGTCGTACAGGGTTCTCTAGCACAGATACGCAGTATTTT. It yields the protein CASSRTGFSSTDTQYF.

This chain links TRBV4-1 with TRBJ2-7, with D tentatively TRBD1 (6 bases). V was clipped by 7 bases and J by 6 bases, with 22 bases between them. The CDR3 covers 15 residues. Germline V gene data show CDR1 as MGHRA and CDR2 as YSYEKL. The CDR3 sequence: CASTVGAKTLSEQYF. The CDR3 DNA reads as TGCGCCAGCACTGTGGGGGCAAAGACGCTTAGCGAGCAGTACTTC.

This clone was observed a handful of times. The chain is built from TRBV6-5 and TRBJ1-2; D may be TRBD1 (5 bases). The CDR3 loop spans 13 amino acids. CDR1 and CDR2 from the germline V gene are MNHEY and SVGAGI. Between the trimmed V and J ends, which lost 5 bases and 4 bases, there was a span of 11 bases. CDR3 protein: CASSLGTGYGYTF. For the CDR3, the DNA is TGTGCCAGCAGTCTAGGGACGGGCTATGGCTACACCTTC.

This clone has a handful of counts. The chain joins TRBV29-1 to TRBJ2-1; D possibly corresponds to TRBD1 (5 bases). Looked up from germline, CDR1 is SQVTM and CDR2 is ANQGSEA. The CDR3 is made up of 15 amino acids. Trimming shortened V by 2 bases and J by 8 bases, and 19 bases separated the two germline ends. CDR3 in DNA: TGCAGCGTTGAATCCCCGAAGGGGTTCTGGGATGAGCAGTTCTTC. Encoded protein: CSVESPKGFWDEQFF.

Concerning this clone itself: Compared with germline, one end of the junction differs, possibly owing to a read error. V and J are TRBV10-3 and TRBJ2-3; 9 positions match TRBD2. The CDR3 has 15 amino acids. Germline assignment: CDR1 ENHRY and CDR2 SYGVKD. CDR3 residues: CASSEIAGGTDTQYF. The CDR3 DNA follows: TGTGCCAGCAGTGAAATAGCGGGGGGCACAGATACGCAGTATTTT.

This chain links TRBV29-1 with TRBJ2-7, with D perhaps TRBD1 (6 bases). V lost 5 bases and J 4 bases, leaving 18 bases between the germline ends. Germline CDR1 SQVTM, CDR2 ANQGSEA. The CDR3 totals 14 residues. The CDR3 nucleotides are TGCAGCGTTTGTACAGGGCAGAGTGGGTACGAGCAGTACTTC. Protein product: CSVCTGQSGYEQYF.

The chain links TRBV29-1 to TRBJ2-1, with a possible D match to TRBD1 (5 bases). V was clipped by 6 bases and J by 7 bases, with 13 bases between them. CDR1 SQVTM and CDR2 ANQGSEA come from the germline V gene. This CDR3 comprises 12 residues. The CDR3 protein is CSVETSGNEQFF. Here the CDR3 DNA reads TGCAGCGTGGAGACCTCAGGGAATGAGCAGTTCTTC.